Reported below is one TCR beta chain. Its antigen is as yet unknown. One end of the junction fails to match germline, which may point to a read error. Primers included in the PCR were 60 Vbeta and 13 Jbeta primers. Using immunoSEQ multiplex PCR, the repertoire was profiled, and TCRdb retains in-frame clones only, with some absent. The sample has over 150,000 clones, less than 85% seen once. The data originate from a study of cytomegalovirus exposure and HLA in healthy donors. For the study at large: Sequencing of around 200 million T cells in an earlier analysis found more than 100 million unique TCR beta sequences. Study observations and caveats: Reported findings show TCR beta sequences accurately forecast HLA-A and HLA-B alleles in most subjects.

Donors in the study were healthy people who gave bone marrow. The CDR3 runs 13 residues. Germline V gene lookup returns CDR1 SSHAT and CDR2 FNYEAQ (reference sequence). The sequenced sample was PBMCs. J is TRBJ2-5 and V is TRBV7-7, with TRBD2 matching 8 bases. This receptor was taken from a man aged 40-55 years in good health and CMV-seronegative. The CDR3 nucleotides are TGTGCTAGCAGCCGGGGGGGTTGGGAGACCCAGTACTTC. This translates into CASSRGGWETQYF.